This T cell receptor beta chain appears in the sequencing data of a study of T cells after yellow fever vaccination. TCRdb passed the 5' RACE reads through MiXCR, listing each CDR3 protein once. Among 29,000 or so distinct CDR3 sequences listed, roughly 5.9% were seen once. The table lists this clonotype with many counts. General observations from the study: A secondary response was less intense yet reached its peak sooner, at day 5 versus 15.

This receptor was identified in a man aged 30 to 39 who received the YFV17D yellow fever vaccine. Sequenced material: PBMCs, either bulk or a sorted T-cell subset (CD4+, CD8+, memory, or dextramer-sorted; not recorded which), taken on the day of the yellow fever booster vaccination.

The chain's CDR3 is CASSWAGGQETQYF. Written as DNA, the CDR3 is TGTGCCAGCAGCTGGGCAGGAGGGCAAGAGACCCAGTACTTC. The chain employs TRBV7-8 and TRBJ2-5; maybe TRBD2 (6 bases). Germline assignment: CDR1 SGHVS and CDR2 FQNEAQ. The CDR3 length is 14 residues. Trimming shortened V by 4 bases and J by 2 bases, and 11 bases separated the two germline ends.